The T cell receptor beta chain under discussion was sequenced for a study of blood T cell repertoires in COVID-19 (TCRdb year 2020). Regarding the study in general: Samples covering the acute and convalescent phases of COVID-19 were provided by collaborators in the United States, Italy and Spain. The material from the prospective study consisted of cDNA or gDNA derived from T cells, B-cell-depleted T cells, or PBMCs. The dataset comprised deeply sampled blood TCRbeta repertoires from subjects exposed to, actively infected with, or recovered from COVID-19. The repertoires were released in a freely available public database meant as a resource for research on the immune response to SARS-CoV-2. The samples were drawn from the first 160 participants of the ongoing ImmuneRACE study and from 1,254 subjects provided by 6 global collaborators. Nearly every sample came with metadata listing a de-identified subject ID, COVID-19 status, age in years and sex. HLA class I and class II types, where available, came from metadata supplied by the sample provider rather than from assay-based typing. General study outcomes and caveats: The amount of clinical and demographic metadata varied by source and participant and was provided uncurated.

Concerning this clone: The target of this receptor is not known. No base-level quality is on record; no much larger clone is a single base apart.

The immunoSEQ Assay, a bias-controlled multiplex PCR, was used to amplify TCRbeta CDR3 regions from genomic DNA. The paper's data handling went like this. The number of nucleated cells in each sample was estimated by amplification of reference gene primers within the assay. Sequence reads were collapsed and filtered to measure the absolute abundance of every unique TCRbeta CDR3 rearrangement. For each sample, productive Simpson clonality was calculated as the square root of Simpson's diversity index across productive rearrangements. Entries here come from immuneACCESS through TCRdb and include only in-frame sequences with V and J called. Some clones fail to appear in such tables; in the studies checked, an unresolved V gene covers under half of the shortfall, and the cause of the remainder is unknown. V, J and clone size were drawn from that table, and D and trimming were deduced from the DNA. The sample table contains around 220,000 clones; only one count was recorded for 65% to 85% of them. The ten largest make up 6.8% of the sample.

Enrolling through a virtual design, the prospective study's participants ranged in age from about 18 to 89 years and lived across roughly 24 United States geographic areas. To assign participants to cohorts, the prospective study relied on clinical history that participants themselves reported in a screening survey and a study questionnaire. Recovered participants in ImmuneRACE Cohort 3 were defined by two consecutive negative NP/OP PCR tests, clearance by a healthcare professional, or resolution of symptoms. Mobile phlebotomists in the prospective study collected whole blood, serum and a nasopharyngeal or oropharyngeal swab from every participant. Participants in the prospective study had the option to provide additional blood draws and questionnaires over an approximately 2-month period. Before DNA extraction, blood samples from the prospective study were shipped at room temperature or frozen.

The CDR3, from cysteine to phenylalanine, totals 14 residues. Only CDR3 DNA remains: 42 bases, in frame from the first base. V is trimmed back by 6 bases and J by 5 bases, and the junction contains 7 bases that no gene match accounts for. The germline V gene yields ENHRY for CDR1 and SYGVKD for CDR2. The sequenced sample consisted of PBMCs or T cells enriched from blood (not recorded which). The rearrangement combines TRBV10-3 with TRBJ2-1; 7 central nucleotides agree with TRBD1. This receptor was taken from a woman between 40 and 50 years old who had recovered from COVID-19. The base sequence is TGTGCCATCAGCGTTGACAGGGTTAACAATGAGCAGTTCTTC. This is translated as CAISVDRVNNEQFF.